This is a list of T cell receptor beta chains from one sample in a study of T cell responses to AZD1222 COVID-19 vaccine. Some clones are missing from TCRdb's copy, which holds only in-frame ones; the method was immunoSEQ multiplex PCR. This table has 180,000 or so clones, 94% appearing once. The sample in question was peripheral blood, obtained on day 0 of AZD1222 vaccination. Receptor source: an adult in good health. Each CDR3 is given with its conserved first and last residue. A D gene is named only where the DNA matches it firmly.

v_call: TRBV6-5; j_call: TRBJ1-1; d_call: .; cdr3_nt: TGTGCCAGCAGTTATTCGGAGAACACTGAAGCTTTCTTT; cdr3_aa: CASSYSENTEAFF
v_call: TRBV27; j_call: TRBJ1-2; d_call: .; cdr3_nt: TGTGCCAGCAGTTTATCGGGGACTAGCGGGGGCCCCTTTTATGGCTACACCTTC; cdr3_aa: CASSLSGTSGGPFYGYTF
v_call: TRBV7-9; j_call: TRBJ2-1; d_call: TRBD1; cdr3_nt: TGTGCCAGCAGCTTAGGACAGGGTTACAATGAGCAGTTCTTC; cdr3_aa: CASSLGQGYNEQFF
v_call: TRBV5-1; j_call: TRBJ2-7; d_call: .; cdr3_nt: TGCGCCAGCAGCCGGGACGGAGACTACGAGCAGTACTTC; cdr3_aa: CASSRDGDYEQYF
v_call: TRBV5-1; j_call: TRBJ1-1; d_call: .; cdr3_nt: TGCGCCAGCAAGGTTGGGCCGGCGTACACTGAAGCTTTCTTT; cdr3_aa: CASKVGPAYTEAFF
v_call: TRBV10-3; j_call: TRBJ2-7; d_call: .; cdr3_nt: TGTGCCATCAGTGAGCGGCAGGGTGACGAGCAGTACTTC; cdr3_aa: CAISERQGDEQYF
v_call: TRBV2; j_call: TRBJ1-1; d_call: .; cdr3_nt: TGTGCCAGCAGTGAAGACACCACTGAAGCTTTCTTT; cdr3_aa: CASSEDTTEAFF
v_call: TRBV12-3/TRBV12-4; j_call: TRBJ2-7; d_call: .; cdr3_nt: TGTGCCAGCAGTTTAGAGGGCGAGCAGTACTTC; cdr3_aa: CASSLEGEQYF
v_call: TRBV5-4; j_call: TRBJ2-7; d_call: .; cdr3_nt: TGTGCCAGCAGCGGGACTGGGTCCTACGAGCAGTACTTC; cdr3_aa: CASSGTGSYEQYF
v_call: TRBV30; j_call: TRBJ1-1; d_call: .; cdr3_nt: TGTGCCTGGAGTCCCATCGGGAACACTGAAGCTTTCTTT; cdr3_aa: CAWSPIGNTEAFF
v_call: TRBV7-9; j_call: TRBJ1-1; d_call: .; cdr3_nt: TGTGCCAGCAGCCCTGGGGGGGCTCTGAACACTGAAGCTTTCTTT; cdr3_aa: CASSPGGALNTEAFF
v_call: TRBV6-1; j_call: TRBJ1-5; d_call: .; cdr3_nt: TGTGCCAGCAGTGAAAGGGGACATAGCAATCAGCCCCAGCATTTT; cdr3_aa: CASSERGHSNQPQHF
v_call: TRBV4-2; j_call: TRBJ2-7; d_call: TRBD2; cdr3_nt: TGTGCCAGCAGCCAACCTCTAGCGGGAGGTTACGAGCAGTACTTC; cdr3_aa: CASSQPLAGGYEQYF
v_call: TRBV30; j_call: TRBJ2-1; d_call: .; cdr3_nt: TGTGCCTGGAGTCCCTACAATGAGCAGTTCTTC; cdr3_aa: CAWSPYNEQFF